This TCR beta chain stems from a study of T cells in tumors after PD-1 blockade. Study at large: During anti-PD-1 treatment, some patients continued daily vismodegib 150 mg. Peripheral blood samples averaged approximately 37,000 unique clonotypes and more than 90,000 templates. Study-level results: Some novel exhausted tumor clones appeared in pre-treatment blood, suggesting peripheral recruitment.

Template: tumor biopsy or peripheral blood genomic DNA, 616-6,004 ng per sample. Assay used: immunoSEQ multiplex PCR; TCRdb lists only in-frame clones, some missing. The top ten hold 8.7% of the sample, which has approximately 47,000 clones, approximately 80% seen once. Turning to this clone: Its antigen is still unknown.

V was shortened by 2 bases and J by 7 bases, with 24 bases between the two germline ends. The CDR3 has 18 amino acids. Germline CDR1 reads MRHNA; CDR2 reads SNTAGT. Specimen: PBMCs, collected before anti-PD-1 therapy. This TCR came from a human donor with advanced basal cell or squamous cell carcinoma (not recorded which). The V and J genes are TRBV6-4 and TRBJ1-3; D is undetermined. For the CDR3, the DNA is TGTGCCAGCAGTGACGGTTACTCCCACCCTATTAAAGTGAACACCATATATTTT. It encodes CASSDGYSHPIKVNTIYF.